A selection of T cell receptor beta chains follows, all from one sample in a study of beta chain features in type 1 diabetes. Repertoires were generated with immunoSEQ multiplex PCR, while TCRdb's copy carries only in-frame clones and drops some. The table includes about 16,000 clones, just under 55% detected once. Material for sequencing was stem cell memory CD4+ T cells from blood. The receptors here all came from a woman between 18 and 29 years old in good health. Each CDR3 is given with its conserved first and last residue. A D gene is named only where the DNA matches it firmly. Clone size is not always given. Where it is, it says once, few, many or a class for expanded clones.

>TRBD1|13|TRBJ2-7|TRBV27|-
CASSWTGGNEQYF
TGTGCCAGCAGTTGGACAGGGGGCAACGAGCAGTACTTC
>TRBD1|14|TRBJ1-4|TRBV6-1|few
CASTPGQANEKLFF
TGTGCCAGCACTCCAGGACAGGCTAATGAAAAACTGTTTTTT
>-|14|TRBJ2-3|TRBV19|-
CASSAQRGTDTQYF
TGTGCCAGTAGTGCCCAGCGGGGCACAGATACGCAGTATTTT
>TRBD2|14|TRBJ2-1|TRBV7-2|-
CASSPGGTSFEQFF
TGTGCCAGCAGCCCGGGGGGGACTAGCTTTGAGCAGTTCTTC
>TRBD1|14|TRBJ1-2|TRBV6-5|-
CASSYWDRVHGYTF
TGTGCCAGCAGTTACTGGGACAGGGTGCATGGCTACACCTTC
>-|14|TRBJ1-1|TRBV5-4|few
CASSRGHPNTEAFF
TGTGCCAGCAGCAGGGGACATCCCAACACTGAAGCTTTCTTT
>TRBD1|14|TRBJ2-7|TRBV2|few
CASRPGQVSYEQYF
TGTGCCAGCAGGCCGGGACAGGTCTCCTACGAGCAGTACTTC
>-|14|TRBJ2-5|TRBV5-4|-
CASSLGGVEETQYF
TGTGCCAGCAGCTTAGGGGGGGTGGAAGAGACCCAGTACTTC
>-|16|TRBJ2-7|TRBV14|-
CASSSYPRQATYEQYF
TGTGCCAGCAGCTCGTACCCGAGACAGGCCACCTACGAGCAGTACTTC
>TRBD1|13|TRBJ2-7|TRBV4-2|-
CASSRTGSYEQYF
TGTGCCAGCAGCCGGACAGGATCCTACGAGCAGTACTTC